Below are 27 T cell receptor beta chains sequenced from a single sample in a study of cytomegalovirus exposure and HLA in healthy donors. The PCR contained 60 Vbeta and 13 Jbeta primers. Profiling relied on immunoSEQ multiplex PCR, and the TCRdb table lists in-frame clones only, not all of them. This sample yields roughly 200,000 clones, of which around 70% are seen a single time; roughly 2.8% belongs to the top ten. Material for sequencing was PBMCs. These receptors were collected from a male donor in good health and CMV-seronegative.

The chain uses TRBV9 and TRBJ2-3; TRBD2 might be the D (5 bases). CDR3 size: 14 residues. Deletions cut 4 bases from V and 2 bases from J, with 11 bases between. In germline, CDR1 is SGDLS, CDR2 YYNGEE. This chain's CDR3 is CASSTGSITDTQYF. DNA of the CDR3: TGTGCCAGCAGCACGGGATCAATCACAGATACGCAGTATTTT.

J is TRBJ2-1 and V is TRBV15; D is perhaps TRBD2 (7 bases). Germline assignment: CDR1 LNHNV and CDR2 YYDKDF (reference sequence). Trimming pared 0 bases from V and 3 bases from J, leaving 15 bases between. The CDR3 is 17 amino acids. The DNA for the CDR3 is TGTGCCACCAGCAGAGAAAAGGGGGGGCCCCTCTACAATGAGCAGTTCTTC. Its protein product is CATSREKGGPLYNEQFF. Full variable domain (rest looked up from reference TRBV15 and TRBJ2-1): DAMVIQNPRYQVTQFGKPVTLSCSQTLNHNVMYWYQQKSSQAPKLLFHYYDKDFNNEADTPDNFQSRRPNTSFCFLDIRSPGLGDTAMYLCATSREKGGPLYNEQFFGPGTRLTVL.

The chain carries TRBV19 and TRBJ1-1; 11 bases align to TRBD1. Germline CDR1 reads LNHDA; CDR2 reads SQIVND (reference sequence). Trimming cost V 5 bases and J 5 bases; bases outside gene matches: 7. The length of the CDR3 is 15 residues. In DNA, the CDR3 is TGTGCCAGTAGTTTGGGGACAGGGGGAGGGACTGAAGCTTTCTTT. Translation: CASSLGTGGGTEAFF.

V and J are TRBV25-1 and TRBJ2-3, with 7 bases that match TRBD2. This CDR3 region has 15 residues. Trimming took 5 bases from V and 3 from J; bases not matched to a gene: 8. CDR1 and CDR2 from the germline V gene are MGHDK and SYGVNS. CDR3 in amino acids: CASSPLGLSTDTQYF. The CDR3 DNA follows: TGTGCCAGCAGTCCCCTGGGACTATCAACAGATACGCAGTATTTT.

This clone was counted a few times. Other DNA sequences in the sample encode the same CDR3. V gene TRBV4-1 combines with J gene TRBJ2-3; D is unresolved. CDR1 is MGHRA, CDR2 YSYEKL, per germline. Trimming shortened V by 4 bases and J by 1 base, and 6 bases separated the two germline ends. The CDR3 consists of 13 residues. The CDR3 region has the DNA TGCGCCAGCAGCCTACAACGCACAGATACGCAGTATTTT. It codes for CASSLQRTDTQYF.

The chain employs TRBV6-5 and TRBJ1-3, with TRBD1 matching 7 bases. Looked up from germline, CDR1 is MNHEY and CDR2 is SVGAGI. Trimming took 6 bases from V and 2 from J; bases not matched to a gene: 7. The CDR3 has 15 amino acids. CDR3 loop: CASSRGGTAGNTIYF. In DNA, the CDR3 is TGTGCCAGCAGCCGAGGTGGGACAGCTGGAAACACCATATATTTT.

This chain links TRBV4-3 with TRBJ2-1; 9 nucleotides match TRBD2. Trimming at V came to 1 base and at J to 0 bases, leaving 10 bases not matched to a gene. Germline-derived CDR1 and CDR2 are LGHNA and YSLEER. The CDR3 sequence is 19 residues long. CDR3 sequence reads: CASSQGAWTSASSYNEQFF. In DNA, the CDR3 is TGCGCCAGCAGCCAAGGAGCATGGACTAGCGCAAGCTCCTACAATGAGCAGTTCTTC.

The chain uses TRBV9 and TRBJ2-1, with D possibly matching TRBD1 (5 bases). Trimming cost V 4 bases and J 10 bases, with 12 bases left between them. CDR3 length equals 12 residues. Germline V CDR1 and CDR2: SGDLS, YYNGEE. CDR3 in DNA: TGTGCCAGCAGCCCAGGGCCCTACGAGCAGTTCTTC. This translates into CASSPGPYEQFF.

This chain uses TRBV2 with TRBJ2-5; 7 positions agree with TRBD1. V lost 6 bases and J lost 8; bases outside the gene matches: 12. Germline values: CDR1 SNHLY, CDR2 FYNNEI. The CDR3 is 14 residues long. This CDR3 reads CASSWTGQEKTQYF. For the CDR3, the DNA is TGTGCCAGCAGCTGGACAGGCCAAGAGAAAACCCAGTACTTC.

This chain connects TRBV6-5 to TRBJ1-5; TRBD1 matches at 10 bases. This CDR3 spans 15 amino acids. The germline CDR1 and CDR2 sequences are MNHEY and SVGAGI. V dropped 6 bases and J dropped 4; count of bases not matched to a gene: 6. The CDR3 sequence is CASRTGTGANQPQHF. CDR3 DNA: TGTGCCAGCAGAACCGGGACAGGGGCGAATCAGCCCCAGCATTTT.

This clone was detected a few times. The chain combines TRBV2 with TRBJ1-6; D remains unclear. The CDR3 contains 12 residues. CDR1 is SNHLY and CDR2 is FYNNEI in the germline V gene. The germline V and J ends were trimmed by 6 bases and 10 bases, with 10 bases remaining between them. The CDR3 nucleotides are TGTGCCAGCAGATTCGGGGTCTCACCCCTCCACTTT. Protein sequence: CASRFGVSPLHF.

The CDR3 loop reads CASSTSWIDNEQFF. The CDR3 region has the DNA TGTGCCAGCAGTACTAGTTGGATTGACAATGAGCAGTTCTTC. The V gene is TRBV27, the J gene TRBJ2-1; D may be TRBD2 (5 bases). The CDR3 sequence is 14 residues long. V was cut by 5 bases and J by 5 bases, with 13 bases left in between. Germline V gene data show CDR1 as MNHEY and CDR2 as SMNVEV (reference sequence).

This clone occurred a few times. The genes are TRBV6-5 and TRBJ2-1; unclear D gene. The germline V gene has CDR1 MNHEY and CDR2 SVGAGI. This CDR3 is built from 15 residues. Trimming took 2 bases from V and 1 from J, leaving 9 bases between them. CDR3: CASSYEGVSYNEQFF. The CDR3 DNA reads as TGTGCCAGCAGTTACGAAGGAGTTTCCTACAATGAGCAGTTCTTC.

V usage is TRBV5-1 and J usage is TRBJ2-5; the match to TRBD2 covers 14 bases. Germline V gene lookup returns CDR1 SGHRS and CDR2 YFSETQ. The CDR3 sequence is 17 residues long. Germline trimming cut 3 bases from V and 5 bases from J; bases unmatched to any gene: 9. The CDR3 here is CASSSGTSGSLRETQYF. CDR3 nucleotides: TGCGCCAGCAGCTCCGGGACTAGCGGGAGTTTAAGGGAGACCCAGTACTTC.

The V gene is TRBV30, the J gene TRBJ1-4, with a tentative D call TRBD1 (5 bases). Looked up from germline, CDR1 is GTSNPN and CDR2 is SVGIG (reference sequence). CDR3 size: 12 residues. Trimming removed 3 bases from V and 10 bases from J, with 12 bases in between. The CDR3 protein is CAWSLIRGKLFF. CDR3 DNA sequence: TGTGCCTGGAGCCTAATTAGGGGAAAACTGTTTTTT.

The rearrangement links TRBV4-3 to TRBJ1-2; TRBD1 matches 7 bases. The CDR3 has 18 residues. J gave up 4 bases and V 4 bases, and 18 bases lay outside the gene matches. In germline, CDR1 is LGHNA, CDR2 YSLEER. The CDR3, as DNA: TGCGCCAGCAGCCGAGAGGAAGGTTTGGAGGGGGCCTTCTATGGCTACACCTTC. Translation: CASSREEGLEGAFYGYTF.

The chain is built from TRBV13 and TRBJ2-3; D is unclear. This CDR3 spans 13 amino acids. V lost 0 bases and J lost 3, with 4 bases in between. Germline V gene sequence: CDR1 PRHDT, CDR2 FYEKMQ (reference sequence). The CDR3 bases are TGTGCCAGCAGCTTAGGCGGGACAGATACGCAGTATTTT. Residues: CASSLGGTDTQYF.

Written as DNA, the CDR3 is TGTGCCAGCAGCTTAGAATATCAGGGGCCTGAAGCTTTCTTT. As protein: CASSLEYQGPEAFF. The rearrangement uses TRBV11-2 and TRBJ1-1, with a weak D call TRBD1 (6 bases). CDR3 length: 14 residues. Trimming took off 0 bases at V and 6 bases at J, with 11 bases between the two ends. Per germline, CDR1 SGHAT and CDR2 FQNNGV.

The chain links TRBV5-6 to TRBJ1-3; 9 bases are shared with TRBD1. Per germline, CDR1 SGHDT and CDR2 YYEEEE. Trimming at V came to 2 bases and at J to 4 bases, leaving 10 bases not matched to a gene. The CDR3 has 17 residues. CDR3 amino acids: CASSLLGQGGSGNTIYF. CDR3 nucleotides: TGTGCCAGCAGCTTACTGGGACAGGGCGGATCGGGAAACACCATATATTTT.

This clone was found once. The rearrangement uses TRBV27 and TRBJ2-1; D possibly corresponds to TRBD1 (6 bases). CDR3 length: 16 residues. Germline assignment: CDR1 MNHEY and CDR2 SMNVEV (reference sequence). V was shortened by 7 bases and J by 7 bases, with 23 bases between the two germline ends. CDR3 residues: CASTVYGPTGKNEQFF. CDR3 sequence (DNA): TGTGCCAGCACTGTTTATGGTCCCACAGGGAAGAATGAGCAGTTCTTC.

The chain joins TRBV15 to TRBJ1-4; 11 bases are a match to TRBD1. J lost 7 bases, V lost 3 bases, and 4 bases had no gene match. There are 15 residues in the CDR3. CDR1 LNHNV and CDR2 YYDKDF come from the germline V gene (reference sequence). The CDR3 nucleotides are TGTGCCACCAGCAGTTGGACAGGGGGCTCTGAAAAACTGTTTTTT. Its protein product is CATSSWTGGSEKLFF.

CDR3: CASSFGGITSTDTQYF. The CDR3 bases are TGTGCCAGCAGTTTTGGCGGGATAACTAGCACAGATACGCAGTATTTT. V is TRBV28 and J is TRBJ2-3; a weak D match, TRBD2 (6 bases). Germline V lookup: CDR1 MDHEN, CDR2 SYDVKM. The CDR3 sequence is 16 residues long. V was shortened by 3 bases and J by 0 bases, with 13 bases between the two germline ends.

The chain couples TRBV9 to TRBJ2-2, with D uncertain. Trimming took off 4 bases at V and 3 bases at J, with 13 bases between the two ends. CDR1 is SGDLS, CDR2 YYNGEE, per germline. CDR3 length: 15 residues. Written as DNA, the CDR3 is TGTGCCAGCAGCCTAGTTTCGGGTTACACCGGGGAGCTGTTTTTT. Residues: CASSLVSGYTGELFF.

This clone was seen only a few times. The chain combines TRBV5-1 with TRBJ1-4; no clear D. This CDR3 comprises 16 residues. Trimming took 2 bases from V and 2 from J, leaving 13 bases between them. CDR1 SGHRS and CDR2 YFSETQ come from the germline V gene. The CDR3 coding sequence is TGCGCCAGCAGCTTCTACCCGACACGGACTAATGAAAAACTGTTTTTT. Its translation: CASSFYPTRTNEKLFF.

The genes are TRBV7-2 and TRBJ1-1; 8 positions match TRBD1. V lost 5 bases to trimming and J lost 1 base; unmatched junction nucleotides: 3. CDR1 is SGHTA and CDR2 is FQGNSA in the germline V gene. This CDR3 comprises 14 residues. The chain's CDR3 is CASSGQGGNTEAFF. For the CDR3, the DNA is TGTGCCAGCAGCGGACAGGGTGGGAACACTGAAGCTTTCTTT.

This chain connects TRBV7-6 to TRBJ2-5, with 10 bases fitting TRBD2. CDR1 is SGHVS, CDR2 FNYEAQ, per germline. After removal of 3 bases from V and 4 bases from J, the junction contained 2 bases not matched to a gene. This CDR3 has 14 residues. The CDR3 sequence is CASSLIAGGETQYF. The CDR3 region has the DNA TGTGCCAGCAGCTTGATAGCGGGGGGAGAGACCCAGTACTTC.

The V call is TRBV18, the J call TRBJ2-4; TRBD1 is a possible D gene (6 bases). Germline loops: CDR1 KGHSH, CDR2 LQKENI. The CDR3 contains 16 residues. Trimming took off 5 bases at V and 6 bases at J, with 20 bases between the two ends. CDR3 nucleotides: TGTGCCAGCTCATCCACCCCTCGGACAGTCGGAAACATTCAGTACTTC. This sequence encodes CASSSTPRTVGNIQYF. The full variable domain, in which reference TRBV18 and TRBJ2-4 provide the parts outside the CDR3, is NAGVMQNPRHLVRRRGQEARLRCSPMKGHSHVYWYRQLPEEGLKFMVYLQKENIIDESGMPKERFSAEFPKEGPSILRIQQVVRGDSAAYFCASSSTPRTVGNIQYFGAGTRLSVL.